The source of this T cell receptor (beta chain) is a study of cytomegalovirus exposure and HLA in healthy donors. On this clone itself: Its antigen is currently unknown. A read error may account for a junction end that differs from germline.

Study-level results: 16,951 TCR beta sequences were associated with HLA alleles at 0.05 false discovery rate in a later analysis. Per a prior analysis, the majority of TCR beta V segments were productive roughly 87% or roughly 30% of the time.

The PCR had 60 Vbeta and 13 Jbeta primers. Data came from immunoSEQ multiplex PCR; TCRdb stores just in-frame clones and leaves some out. This repertoire shows about 150,000 clones, over 65% found once; its top ten account for less than 15%. The TCR originated in a man aged 40-55 years in good health and CMV-seropositive. The specimen was PBMCs.

CDR3 protein: CAGSRGLAGGTDTQYF. The CDR3 coding sequence is TGTGCCGGCAGTCGAGGACTAGCGGGAGGCACAGATACGCAGTATTTT. The V gene is TRBV2, the J gene TRBJ2-3; 13 nucleotides line up with TRBD2. In germline, CDR1 is SNHLY, CDR2 FYNNEI. The CDR3 has 16 amino acids.